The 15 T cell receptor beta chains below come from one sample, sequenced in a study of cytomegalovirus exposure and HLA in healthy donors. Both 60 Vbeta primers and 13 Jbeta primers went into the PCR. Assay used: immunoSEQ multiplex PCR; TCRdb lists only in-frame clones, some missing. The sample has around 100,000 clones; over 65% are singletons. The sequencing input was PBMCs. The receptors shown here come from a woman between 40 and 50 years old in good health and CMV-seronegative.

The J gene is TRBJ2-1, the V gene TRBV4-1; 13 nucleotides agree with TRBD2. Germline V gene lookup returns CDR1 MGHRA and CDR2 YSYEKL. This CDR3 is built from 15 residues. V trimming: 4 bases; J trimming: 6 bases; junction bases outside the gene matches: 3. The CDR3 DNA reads TGCGCCAGCAGCCCACTAGCGGGAGGGCTCAATGAGCAGTTCTTC. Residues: CASSPLAGGLNEQFF.

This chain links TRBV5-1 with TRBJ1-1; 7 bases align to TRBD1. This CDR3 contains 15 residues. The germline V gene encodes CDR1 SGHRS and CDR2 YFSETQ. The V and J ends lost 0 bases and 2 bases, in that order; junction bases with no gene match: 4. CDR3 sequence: CASSLVAGGNTEAFF. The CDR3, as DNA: TGCGCCAGCAGCTTGGTCGCAGGGGGAAACACTGAAGCTTTCTTT.

The CDR3 sequence is CASSLYPVSGQGFYTPQHF. The CDR3 DNA reads TGTGCCAGCAGCTTATATCCGGTTTCGGGACAGGGATTTTACACCCCCCAGCATTTT. The chain couples TRBV7-2 to TRBJ1-5; 9 nucleotides line up with TRBD1. This CDR3 is 19 amino acids long. Trimming took 2 bases from V and 10 from J; bases not matched to a gene: 21. CDR1 SGHTA and CDR2 FQGNSA come from the germline V gene.

The CDR3 reads CASTPGTGYNEQFF. CDR3 DNA sequence: TGTGCCAGCACCCCCGGGACAGGTTACAATGAGCAGTTCTTC. The V gene is TRBV27, the J gene TRBJ2-1, with 8 positions matching TRBD1. Germline CDR1 reads MNHEY; CDR2 reads SMNVEV (reference sequence). V shed 7 bases and J 4 bases; nucleotides not matched to a gene: 6. The CDR3 has 14 residues.

The CDR3, as DNA: TGTGCCAGCCACCTAGCGGCGCCCGGGGAGCTGTTTTTT. Amino acid sequence: CASHLAAPGELFF. The chain employs TRBV2 and TRBJ2-2; 7 bases map to TRBD2. The V gene end was trimmed by 8 bases and the J gene end by 6 bases; junction bases not matched to a gene: 6. Germline CDR1 and CDR2: SNHLY and FYNNEI. This CDR3 is 13 amino acids long.

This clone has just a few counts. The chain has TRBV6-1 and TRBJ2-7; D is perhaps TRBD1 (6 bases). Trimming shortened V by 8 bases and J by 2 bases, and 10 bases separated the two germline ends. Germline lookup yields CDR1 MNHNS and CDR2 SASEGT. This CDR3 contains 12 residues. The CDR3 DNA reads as TGTGCCAGCCGGGACACGACCTACGAGCAGTACTTC. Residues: CASRDTTYEQYF.

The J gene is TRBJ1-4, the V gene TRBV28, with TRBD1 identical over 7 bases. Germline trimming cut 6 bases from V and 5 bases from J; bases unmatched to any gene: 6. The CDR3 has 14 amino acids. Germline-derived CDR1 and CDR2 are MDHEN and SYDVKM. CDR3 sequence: CASSDQGGNEKLFF. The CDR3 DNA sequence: TGTGCCAGCAGCGATCAGGGGGGAAATGAAAAACTGTTTTTT.

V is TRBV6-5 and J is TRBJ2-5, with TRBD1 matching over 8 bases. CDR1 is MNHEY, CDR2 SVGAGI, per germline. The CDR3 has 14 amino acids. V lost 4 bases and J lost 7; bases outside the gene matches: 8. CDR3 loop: CASSSAGGAGTQYF. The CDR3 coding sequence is TGTGCCAGCAGTTCCGCAGGGGGCGCAGGGACCCAGTACTTC.

The CDR3 region is CASSIAGGRTEAFF. CDR3 bases: TGTGCCAGCAGTATTGCAGGGGGTCGGACTGAAGCTTTCTTT. The V call is TRBV27, the J call TRBJ1-1; 7 bases are a match to TRBD1. This CDR3 region has 14 residues. With 5 bases clipped from V and 5 bases from J, the junction kept 8 bases outside the gene matches. Germline V lookup: CDR1 MNHEY, CDR2 SMNVEV (reference sequence).

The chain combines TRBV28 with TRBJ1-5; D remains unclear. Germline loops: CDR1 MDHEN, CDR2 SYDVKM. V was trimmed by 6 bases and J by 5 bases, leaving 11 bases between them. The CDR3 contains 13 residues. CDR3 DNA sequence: TGTGCCAGCAGCCGCGGCACCGATCAGCCCCAGCATTTT. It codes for CASSRGTDQPQHF. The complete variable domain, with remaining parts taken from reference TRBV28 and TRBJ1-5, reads DVKVTQSSRYLVKRTGEKVFLECVQDMDHENMFWYRQDPGLGLRLIYFSYDVKMKEKGDIPEGYSVSREKKERFSLILESASTNQTSMYLCASSRGTDQPQHFGDGTRLSIL.

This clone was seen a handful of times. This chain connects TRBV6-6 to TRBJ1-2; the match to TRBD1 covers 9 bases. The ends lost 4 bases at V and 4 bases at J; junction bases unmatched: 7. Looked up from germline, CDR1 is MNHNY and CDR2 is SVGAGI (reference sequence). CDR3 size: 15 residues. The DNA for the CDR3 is TGTGCCAGCAGTTCGGGGACAGGGAGGGTCTATGGCTACACCTTC. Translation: CASSSGTGRVYGYTF.

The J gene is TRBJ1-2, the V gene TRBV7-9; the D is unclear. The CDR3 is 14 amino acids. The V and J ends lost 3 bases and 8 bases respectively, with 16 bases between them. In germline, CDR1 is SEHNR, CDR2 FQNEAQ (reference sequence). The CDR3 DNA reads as TGTGCCAGCAGCTTCCCCCAAACTCCTCTAGGCTACACCTTC. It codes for CASSFPQTPLGYTF.

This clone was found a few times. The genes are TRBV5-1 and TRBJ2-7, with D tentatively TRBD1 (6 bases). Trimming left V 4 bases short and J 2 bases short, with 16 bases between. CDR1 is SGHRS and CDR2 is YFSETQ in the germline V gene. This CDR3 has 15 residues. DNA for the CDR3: TGCGCCAGCAGCCCCCCCGTTGGACAGCCCTACGAGCAGTACTTC. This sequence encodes CASSPPVGQPYEQYF. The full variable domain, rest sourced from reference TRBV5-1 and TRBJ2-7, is KAGVTQTPRYLIKTRGQQVTLSCSPISGHRSVSWYQQTPGQGLQFLFEYFSETQRNKGNFPGRFSGRQFSNSRSEMNVSTLELGDSALYLCASSPPVGQPYEQYFGPGTRLTVT.

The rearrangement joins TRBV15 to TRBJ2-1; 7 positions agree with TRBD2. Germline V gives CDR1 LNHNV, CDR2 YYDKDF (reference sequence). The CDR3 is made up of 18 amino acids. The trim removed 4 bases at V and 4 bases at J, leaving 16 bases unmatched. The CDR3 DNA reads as TGTGCCACCAGCACCTCCCTCCGCGGGAGAATACCTTACAATGAGCAGTTCTTC. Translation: CATSTSLRGRIPYNEQFF. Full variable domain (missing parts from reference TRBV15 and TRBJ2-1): DAMVIQNPRYQVTQFGKPVTLSCSQTLNHNVMYWYQQKSSQAPKLLFHYYDKDFNNEADTPDNFQSRRPNTSFCFLDIRSPGLGDTAMYLCATSTSLRGRIPYNEQFFGPGTRLTVL.

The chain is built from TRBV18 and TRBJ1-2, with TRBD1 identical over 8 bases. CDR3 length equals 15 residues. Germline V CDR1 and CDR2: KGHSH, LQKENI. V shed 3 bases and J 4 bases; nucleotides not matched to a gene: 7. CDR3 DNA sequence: TGTGCCAGCTCACCGACGACAGGGGCTGTCTATGGCTACACCTTC. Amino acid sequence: CASSPTTGAVYGYTF.